This T cell receptor beta chain is drawn from a study of blood T cells in healthy people across ages. The second PCR ran about 6 to 12 cycles with a sample-barcoded 5' primer and J-beta primers. TCRdb processed the 5' RACE reads anew with MiXCR; each CDR3 protein has one entry. There are 700,000 to 850,000 distinct CDR3 sequences in the sample; under 40% occur only once, and 10% to 15% lies in the top ten. In the case of this clonotype: Its antigen is still unknown.

V dropped 3 bases and J dropped 3; count of bases not matched to a gene: 2. This CDR3 is built from 14 residues. Per the germline V gene, CDR1 is WSHSY and CDR2 is SAAADI. Study-wide findings and caveats: The authors considered diversity estimates from one million T cells to be underestimates. While age rose, TCR beta diversity per million T cells dropped in a roughly linear way.

The specimen was blood. The chain has TRBV10-2 and TRBJ1-3, with 7 bases matching TRBD1. The clonotype originates from a man aged 18 to 35 in good health. CDR3 sequence: CASSEQGFGNTIYF. The CDR3 nucleotides read TGCGCCAGCAGTGAACAGGGGTTTGGAAACACCATATATTTT.